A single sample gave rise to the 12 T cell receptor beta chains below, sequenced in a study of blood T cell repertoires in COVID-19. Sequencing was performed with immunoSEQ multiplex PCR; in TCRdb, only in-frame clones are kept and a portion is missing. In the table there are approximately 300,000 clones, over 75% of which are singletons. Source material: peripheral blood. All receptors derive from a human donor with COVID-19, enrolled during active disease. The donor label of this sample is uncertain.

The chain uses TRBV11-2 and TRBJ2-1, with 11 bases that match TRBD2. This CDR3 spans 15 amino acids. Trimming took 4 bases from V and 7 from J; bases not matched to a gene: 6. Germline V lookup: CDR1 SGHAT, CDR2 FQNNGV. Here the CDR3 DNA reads TGTGCCAGCAGCTCCCTAGCGGGAGGAAGGAATGAGCAGTTCTTC. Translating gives CASSSLAGGRNEQFF. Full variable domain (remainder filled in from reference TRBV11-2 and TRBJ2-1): EAGVAQSPRYKIIEKRQSVAFWCNPISGHATLYWYQQILGQGPKLLIQFQNNGVVDDSQLPKDRFSAERLKGVDSTLKIQPAKLEDSAVYLCASSSLAGGRNEQFFGPGTRLTVL.

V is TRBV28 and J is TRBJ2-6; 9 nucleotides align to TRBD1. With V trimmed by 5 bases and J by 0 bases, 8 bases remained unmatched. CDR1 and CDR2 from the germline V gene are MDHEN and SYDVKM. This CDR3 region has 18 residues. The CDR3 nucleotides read TGTGCCAGCAGTACAAGACAGGGGGGTCTCTCTGGGGCCAACGTCCTGACTTTC. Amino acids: CASSTRQGGLSGANVLTF.

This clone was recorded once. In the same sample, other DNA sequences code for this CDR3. The CDR3 reads CASSSGQGDQPQHF. Here the CDR3 DNA reads TGCGCCAGCAGCTCAGGACAGGGCGATCAGCCCCAGCATTTT. V gene TRBV5-1 combines with J gene TRBJ1-5, with 8 bases lining up with TRBD1. Trimming cost V 3 bases and J 5 bases; bases outside gene matches: 4. The CDR3 runs to 14 residues. Germline CDR1 reads SGHRS; CDR2 reads YFSETQ.

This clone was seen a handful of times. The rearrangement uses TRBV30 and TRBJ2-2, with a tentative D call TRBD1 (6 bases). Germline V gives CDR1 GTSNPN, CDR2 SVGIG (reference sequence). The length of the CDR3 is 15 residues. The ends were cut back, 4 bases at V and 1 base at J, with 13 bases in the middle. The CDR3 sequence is CAWTRAQGNTGELFF. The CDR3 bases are TGTGCCTGGACCAGAGCACAGGGGAACACCGGGGAGCTGTTTTTT.

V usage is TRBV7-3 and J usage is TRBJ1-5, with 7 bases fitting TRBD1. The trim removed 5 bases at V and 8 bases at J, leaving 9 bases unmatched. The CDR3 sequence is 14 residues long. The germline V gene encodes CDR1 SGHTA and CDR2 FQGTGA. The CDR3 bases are TGTGCCAGCAGCCCCCCCGGGACAGTGGAGCCCCAGCATTTT. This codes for CASSPPGTVEPQHF.

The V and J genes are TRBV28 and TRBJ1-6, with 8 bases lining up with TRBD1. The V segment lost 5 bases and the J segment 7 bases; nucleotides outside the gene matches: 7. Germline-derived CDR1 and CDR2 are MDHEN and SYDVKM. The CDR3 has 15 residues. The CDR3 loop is CASSPQGQENSPLHF. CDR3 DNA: TGTGCCAGCAGTCCCCAGGGACAGGAGAATTCACCCCTCCACTTT.

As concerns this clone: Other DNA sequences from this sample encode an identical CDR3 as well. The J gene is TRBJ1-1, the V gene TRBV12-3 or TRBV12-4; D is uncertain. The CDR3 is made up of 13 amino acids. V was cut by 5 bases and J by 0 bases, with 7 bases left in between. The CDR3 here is CASSRGVNTEAFF. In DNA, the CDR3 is TGTGCCAGCAGTCGGGGAGTGAACACTGAAGCTTTCTTT.

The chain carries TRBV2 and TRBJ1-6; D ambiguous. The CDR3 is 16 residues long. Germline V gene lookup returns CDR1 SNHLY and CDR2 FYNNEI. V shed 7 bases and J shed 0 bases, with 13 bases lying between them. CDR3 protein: CASTSDGSSYNSPLHF. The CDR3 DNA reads TGTGCCAGCACATCGGACGGGAGCTCCTATAATTCACCCCTCCACTTT.

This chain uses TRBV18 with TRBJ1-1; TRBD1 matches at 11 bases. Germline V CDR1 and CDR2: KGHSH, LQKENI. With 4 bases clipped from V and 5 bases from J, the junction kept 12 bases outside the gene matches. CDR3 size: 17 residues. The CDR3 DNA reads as TGTGCCAGCTCACGGGGGACAGGGGGATCTAAGTGGACTGAAGCTTTCTTT. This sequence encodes CASSRGTGGSKWTEAFF.

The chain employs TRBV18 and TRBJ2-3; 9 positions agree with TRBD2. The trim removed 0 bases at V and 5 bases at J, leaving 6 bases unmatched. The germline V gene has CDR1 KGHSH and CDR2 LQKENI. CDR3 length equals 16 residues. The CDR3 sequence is CASSPPVREGRDTQYF. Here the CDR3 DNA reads TGTGCCAGCTCACCACCCGTGCGGGAGGGCAGAGATACGCAGTATTTT.

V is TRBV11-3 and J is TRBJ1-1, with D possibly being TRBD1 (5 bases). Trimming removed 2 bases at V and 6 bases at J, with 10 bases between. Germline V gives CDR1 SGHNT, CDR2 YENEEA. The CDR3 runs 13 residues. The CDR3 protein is CASSLQGSPEAFF. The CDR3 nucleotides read TGTGCCAGCAGCTTACAGGGTAGCCCTGAAGCTTTCTTT.

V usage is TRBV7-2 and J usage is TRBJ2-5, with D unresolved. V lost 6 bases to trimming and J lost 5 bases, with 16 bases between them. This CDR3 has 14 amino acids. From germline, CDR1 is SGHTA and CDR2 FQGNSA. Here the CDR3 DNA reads TGTGCCAGCAGGCCAAACCTCATCGGGGAGACCCAGTACTTC. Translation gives CASRPNLIGETQYF.